The present entry profiles one TCR beta chain with its context. The data belong to a study of T-cell memory formation after mild COVID-19. Across the study: TCR clusters were mostly donor specific.

This CDR3 contains 14 residues. CDR1 is ENHRY, CDR2 SYGVKD, per germline. Losses at the gene ends were 10 bases for V and 6 bases for J; bases not matched to a gene: 14. TCRdb re-analysed the 5' RACE reads in MiXCR, keeping a single row per CDR3 protein. The sample shows about 400,000 distinct CDR3 sequences, 20% to 30% of them seen only once. The receptor's source is an adult woman who had mild COVID-19 (a few samples of this study predate the infection). Cell type and time point are not known. Input material: PBMCs or a T cell subset sorted from them (not recorded which). The chain recombines TRBV10-3 with TRBJ2-7; 8 bases fit TRBD1. The CDR3 reads CATKPGTGRGEQYF. The CDR3 DNA reads TGTGCCACCAAGCCCGGGACAGGACGCGGCGAGCAGTACTTC.